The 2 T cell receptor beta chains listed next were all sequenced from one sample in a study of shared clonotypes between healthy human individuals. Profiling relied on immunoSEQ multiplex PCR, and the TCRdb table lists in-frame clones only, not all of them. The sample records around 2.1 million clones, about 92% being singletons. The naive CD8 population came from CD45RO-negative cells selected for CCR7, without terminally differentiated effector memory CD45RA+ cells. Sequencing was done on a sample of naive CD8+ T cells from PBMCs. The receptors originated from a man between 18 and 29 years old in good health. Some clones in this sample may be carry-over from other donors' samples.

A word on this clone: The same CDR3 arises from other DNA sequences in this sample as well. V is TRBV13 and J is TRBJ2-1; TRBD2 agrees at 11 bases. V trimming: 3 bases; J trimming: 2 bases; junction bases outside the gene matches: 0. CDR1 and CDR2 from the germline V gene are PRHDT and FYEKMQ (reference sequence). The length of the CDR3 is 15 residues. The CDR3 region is CASSLTSGTYNEQFF. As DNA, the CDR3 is TGTGCCAGCAGCTTGACTAGCGGGACCTACAATGAGCAGTTCTTC.

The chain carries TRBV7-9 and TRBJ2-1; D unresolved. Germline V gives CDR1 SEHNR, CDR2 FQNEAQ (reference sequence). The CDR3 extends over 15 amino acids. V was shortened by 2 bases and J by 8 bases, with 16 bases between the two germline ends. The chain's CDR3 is CASSLFLRASDEQFF. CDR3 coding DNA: TGTGCCAGCAGCTTATTTTTAAGGGCATCGGATGAGCAGTTCTTC.